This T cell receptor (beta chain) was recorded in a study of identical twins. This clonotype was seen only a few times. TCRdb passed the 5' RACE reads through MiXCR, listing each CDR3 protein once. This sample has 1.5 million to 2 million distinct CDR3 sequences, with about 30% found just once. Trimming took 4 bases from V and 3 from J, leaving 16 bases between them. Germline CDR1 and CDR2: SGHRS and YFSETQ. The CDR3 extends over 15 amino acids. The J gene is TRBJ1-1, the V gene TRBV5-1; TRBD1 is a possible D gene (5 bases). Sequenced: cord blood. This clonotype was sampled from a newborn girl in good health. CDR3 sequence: CASSIHRTGDTEAFF. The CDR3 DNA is TGCGCCAGCAGCATCCACAGGACTGGGGACACTGAAGCTTTCTTT.